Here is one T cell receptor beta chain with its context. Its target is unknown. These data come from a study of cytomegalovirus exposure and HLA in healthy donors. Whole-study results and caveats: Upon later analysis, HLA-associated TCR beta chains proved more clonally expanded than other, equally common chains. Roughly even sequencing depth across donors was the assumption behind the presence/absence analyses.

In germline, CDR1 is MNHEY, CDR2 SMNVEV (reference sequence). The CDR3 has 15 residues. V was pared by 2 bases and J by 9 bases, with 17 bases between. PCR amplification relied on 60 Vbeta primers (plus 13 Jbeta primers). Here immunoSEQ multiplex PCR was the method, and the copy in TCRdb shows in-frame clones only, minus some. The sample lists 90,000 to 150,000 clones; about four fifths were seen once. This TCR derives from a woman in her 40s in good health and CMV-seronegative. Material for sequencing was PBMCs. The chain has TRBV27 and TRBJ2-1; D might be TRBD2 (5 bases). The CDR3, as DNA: TGTGCCAGCAGTTTAGCGGGTCGGATTTTGGGTGAGCAGTTCTTC. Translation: CASSLAGRILGEQFF.